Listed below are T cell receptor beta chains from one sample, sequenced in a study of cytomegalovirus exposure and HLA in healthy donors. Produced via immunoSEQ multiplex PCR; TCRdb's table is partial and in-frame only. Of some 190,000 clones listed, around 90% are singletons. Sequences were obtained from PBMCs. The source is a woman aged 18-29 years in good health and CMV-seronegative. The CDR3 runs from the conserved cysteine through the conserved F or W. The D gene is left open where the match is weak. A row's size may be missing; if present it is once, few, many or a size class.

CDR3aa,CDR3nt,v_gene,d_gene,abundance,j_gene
CASPDRDRPPYEQYF,TGTGCCAGCCCGGACCGGGACAGGCCCCCCTACGAGCAGTACTTC,TRBV6-4,TRBD1,-,TRBJ2-7
CASSLPGSSYEQYF,TGTGCCAGCAGTCTCCCGGGTAGCTCCTACGAGCAGTACTTC,TRBV25-1,-,few,TRBJ2-7
CASSDSQSVVGYEQYF,TGTGCCAGCAGCGACAGTCAGTCTGTGGTCGGCTACGAGCAGTACTTC,TRBV6-6,-,-,TRBJ2-7
CASSLTGVEGNTIYF,TGTGCCAGCTCACTGACAGGGGTAGAAGGAAACACCATATATTTT,TRBV18,TRBD1,-,TRBJ1-3
CASSSAGVLYEQYF,TGTGCCAGCAGTTCTGCAGGGGTACTCTACGAGCAGTACTTC,TRBV27,-,-,TRBJ2-7
CASSPGLTNTGELFF,TGTGCCAGCAGCCCTGGACTAACCAACACCGGGGAGCTGTTTTTT,TRBV9,-,-,TRBJ2-2
CSAYSETQYF,TGCAGTGCTTATTCAGAAACGCAGTATTTT,TRBV20-1,-,-,TRBJ2-3
CASSMLGGWQPQHF,TGTGCCAGTAGTATGTTGGGGGGGTGGCAGCCCCAGCATTTT,TRBV19,-,-,TRBJ1-5
CASSMLGRRGNQPQHF,TGTGCCAGTAGTATGTTGGGGCGGAGGGGCAATCAGCCCCAGCATTTT,TRBV19,-,-,TRBJ1-5
CASSPRSGEAFF,TGTGCCAGCTCACCACGGTCCGGTGAAGCTTTCTTT,TRBV18,-,-,TRBJ1-1
CASSSGGRENQPQHF,TGTGCCAGCAGCTCGGGGGGGCGTGAGAATCAGCCCCAGCATTTT,TRBV7-2,-,-,TRBJ1-5
CAISNSGATEAFF,TGTGCCATCAGTAATTCAGGGGCTACTGAAGCTTTCTTT,TRBV10-3,-,few,TRBJ1-1
CASSSGTGVQETQYF,TGTGCCAGCAGCTCAGGGACAGGCGTCCAAGAGACCCAGTACTTC,TRBV2,TRBD1,-,TRBJ2-5
CASSPEWAGGTFGTDTQYF,TGTGCCAGCAGCCCCGAATGGGCGGGAGGCACCTTCGGCACAGATACGCAGTATTTT,TRBV7-2,TRBD2,-,TRBJ2-3
CASGFSGVNTEAFF,TGTGCTAGTGGTTTCTCAGGGGTGAACACTGAAGCTTTCTTT,TRBV12-5,-,-,TRBJ1-1
CAWSEASGGPRDTQYF,TGTGCCTGGAGTGAAGCCTCGGGGGGACCGCGAGATACGCAGTATTTT,TRBV30,TRBD2,-,TRBJ2-3
CASSQTGAYGYTF,TGTGCCAGCAGCCAGACAGGGGCTTATGGCTACACCTTC,TRBV7-2,TRBD1,-,TRBJ1-2
CASIPPQGQNTEAFF,TGTGCCAGCATCCCACCTCAGGGCCAGAACACTGAAGCTTTCTTT,TRBV6-5,-,-,TRBJ1-1
CASRDRGLYGYTF,TGTGCCAGCCGGGACAGGGGGCTCTATGGCTACACCTTC,TRBV28,TRBD1,-,TRBJ1-2
CASSGGSRHEAFF,TGTGCCAGCAGCGGAGGTTCTCGCCATGAGGCTTTCTTT,TRBV13,-,-,TRBJ1-1
CASSQDTSGRNEQYF,TGCGCCAGCAGCCAGGATACTAGCGGGAGAAACGAGCAGTACTTC,TRBV4-3,TRBD2,-,TRBJ2-7
CASSSTGFGEKLFF,TGTGCCAGCAGTTCTACAGGGTTTGGAGAAAAACTGTTTTTT,TRBV6-1,-,-,TRBJ1-4
CASSARTGENQPQHF,TGTGCCAGCAGTGCCCGGACAGGCGAGAATCAGCCCCAGCATTTT,TRBV2,TRBD1,-,TRBJ1-5
CASSPGQVPGSSYEQYF,TGTGCCAGCTCACCAGGACAGGTCCCAGGAAGCTCCTACGAGCAGTACTTC,TRBV18,TRBD1,-,TRBJ2-7
CASSIPSLSSRGFHTEAFF,TGTGCCAGTAGTATACCCTCACTCTCCAGCAGGGGGTTCCACACTGAAGCTTTCTTT,TRBV19,TRBD1,-,TRBJ1-1
CSVGQVYEQYF,TGCAGCGTCGGACAGGTCTACGAGCAGTACTTC,TRBV29-1,TRBD1,-,TRBJ2-7
CASTLKPGAQYF,TGTGCCAGCACCTTGAAGCCTGGAGCGCAGTATTTT,TRBV28,-,-,TRBJ2-3
CSVPIQGAREQFF,TGCAGCGTTCCAATACAGGGGGCGCGGGAGCAGTTCTTC,TRBV29-1,TRBD1,-,TRBJ2-1
CAWTSGRNGYTF,TGTGCCTGGACTTCAGGGAGGAATGGCTACACCTTC,TRBV30,-,-,TRBJ1-2
CASSVQGMYQETQYF,TGTGCCAGCAGTGTCCAGGGAATGTACCAAGAGACCCAGTACTTC,TRBV2,-,-,TRBJ2-5
CSVETGGRYF,TGCAGCGTGGAGACAGGGGGACGATATTTT,TRBV29-1,TRBD1,-,TRBJ1-3
CASSLSRGMYWTGELFF,TGTGCCAGCAGCTTATCCCGGGGAATGTACTGGACCGGGGAGCTGTTTTTT,TRBV11-3,-,-,TRBJ2-2
CASSLDRPGYEQYF,TGCGCCAGCAGCTTGGACCGTCCAGGCTACGAGCAGTACTTC,TRBV5-1,-,-,TRBJ2-7
CASSFEAPGEQYF,TGTGCCAGCAGCTTTGAGGCTCCTGGGGAGCAGTACTTC,TRBV7-9,-,-,TRBJ2-7
CASSSGEETNEKLFF,TGTGCCAGCAGTTCCGGAGAAGAAACTAATGAAAAACTGTTTTTT,TRBV5-5,-,-,TRBJ1-4
CASSTGVIYGTEAFF,TGTGCCAGTAGTACAGGGGTAATTTATGGAACTGAAGCTTTCTTT,TRBV19,-,-,TRBJ1-1
CASWGLAGVGEQFF,TGCGCCAGCTGGGGGTTAGCGGGAGTGGGTGAGCAGTTCTTC,TRBV5-1,TRBD2,once,TRBJ2-1
CASSQKRGANEQFF,TGCGCCAGCAGCCAAAAGCGGGGGGCTAATGAGCAGTTCTTC,TRBV4-1,TRBD2,-,TRBJ2-1
CASSLRGEYNEQFF,TGTGCCAGCAGCTTGCGGGGGGAATACAATGAGCAGTTCTTC,TRBV5-4,TRBD2,few,TRBJ2-1
CSAIQGTGYTF,TGCAGTGCGATACAGGGAACTGGCTACACCTTC,TRBV20-1,-,few,TRBJ1-2
CASSIEGIAYEQYF,TGCGCCAGCAGCATCGAGGGTATAGCTTACGAGCAGTACTTC,TRBV5-1,-,once,TRBJ2-7
CASSIGTPGELFF,TGTGCCAGCAGTATCGGGACTCCCGGGGAGCTGTTTTTT,TRBV7-2,-,-,TRBJ2-2
CASSWDMNPTEAFF,TGTGCCAGCAGCTGGGACATGAATCCCACTGAAGCTTTCTTT,TRBV5-8,-,few,TRBJ1-1
CASSDSTGLGNYGYTF,TGTGCCAGCAGTGACTCAACAGGCCTCGGGAACTATGGCTACACCTTC,TRBV6-4,-,-,TRBJ1-2
CASSEDILFYSGNTIYF,TGTGCCAGCAGCGAGGACATTCTCTTCTACTCTGGAAACACCATATATTTT,TRBV28,-,-,TRBJ1-3
CASSEGQGVYGYTF,TGTGCCAGCAGTGAAGGACAGGGGGTCTATGGCTACACCTTC,TRBV6-1,TRBD1,-,TRBJ1-2
CASSYSDRNSPLHF,TGTGCCAGCAGTTACTCGGACAGAAATTCACCCCTCCACTTT,TRBV6-6,-,-,TRBJ1-6
CASSQDTGGTPYEQYF,TGCGCCAGCAGCCAAGATACCGGTGGTACCCCTTACGAGCAGTACTTC,TRBV4-1,-,-,TRBJ2-7
CASSRQSSYEQYF,TGTGCCAGTAGCCGACAGAGCTCCTACGAGCAGTACTTC,TRBV19,-,-,TRBJ2-7
CAIRARGGPTYEQYF,TGTGCCATCAGGGCCAGGGGCGGACCAACCTACGAGCAGTACTTC,TRBV10-3,-,-,TRBJ2-7
CASSQDYSSGNTIYF,TGCGCCAGCAGCCAAGATTACAGCTCTGGAAACACCATATATTTT,TRBV4-3,-,-,TRBJ1-3
CATSRDREAYNEQFF,TGTGCCACCAGCAGAGATAGGGAGGCCTACAATGAGCAGTTCTTC,TRBV15,-,-,TRBJ2-1
CASQPGTSGIYTGELFF,TGTGCCAGCCAGCCCGGGACTAGCGGGATTTACACCGGGGAGCTGTTTTTT,TRBV11-2,TRBD2,-,TRBJ2-2
CAISVDSATYEQYF,TGTGCCATCAGCGTGGACAGCGCTACCTACGAGCAGTACTTC,TRBV10-3,-,-,TRBJ2-7
CASRGEGSQAFF,TGTGCCAGCCGGGGGGAAGGGTCACAAGCTTTCTTT,TRBV2,-,-,TRBJ1-1